The T cell receptor (beta chain) under discussion was sequenced for a study of CD8 T cell repertoires and HIV-1 epitope variants. In the study overall: Each of Twenty-five Gag and Nef epitope peptides stimulated a separate culture.

The study, taken as a whole, reports: Most of the nine antigen-specific clonotypes appeared cross-reactive to autologous or escape variants.

As concerns this clone: The antigen remains undetermined.

CDR3 length equals 14 residues. Germline V lookup: CDR1 MDHEN, CDR2 SYDVKM. V lost 4 bases to trimming and J lost 0 bases, with 7 bases between them. Generated by immunoSEQ multiplex PCR, the TCRdb table keeps only in-frame clones and is missing some. The profile shows about 4,900 clones, about 62% of them singletons. The source material was cultured CD8+ T cells derived from PBMCs. The gene calls are TRBV28 and TRBJ1-5; D might be TRBD1 (6 bases). The clonotype comes from a male donor with HIV. The CDR3 sequence is CASSSQGSNQPQHF. The CDR3 nucleotides are TGTGCCAGCAGTTCACAGGGTAGCAATCAGCCCCAGCATTTT.